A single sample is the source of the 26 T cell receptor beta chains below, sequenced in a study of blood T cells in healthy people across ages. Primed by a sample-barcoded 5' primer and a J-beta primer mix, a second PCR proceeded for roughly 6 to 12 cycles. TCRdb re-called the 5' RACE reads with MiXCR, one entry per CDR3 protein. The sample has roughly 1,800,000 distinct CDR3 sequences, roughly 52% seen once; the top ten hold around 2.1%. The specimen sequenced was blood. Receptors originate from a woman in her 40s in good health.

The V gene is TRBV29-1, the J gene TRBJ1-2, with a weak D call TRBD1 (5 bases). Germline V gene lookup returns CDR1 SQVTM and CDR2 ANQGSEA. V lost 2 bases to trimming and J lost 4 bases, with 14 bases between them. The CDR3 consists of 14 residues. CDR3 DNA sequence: TGCAGCGTTGAATCCGCAGGGTTGGTCTATGGCTACACCTTC. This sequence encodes CSVESAGLVYGYTF.

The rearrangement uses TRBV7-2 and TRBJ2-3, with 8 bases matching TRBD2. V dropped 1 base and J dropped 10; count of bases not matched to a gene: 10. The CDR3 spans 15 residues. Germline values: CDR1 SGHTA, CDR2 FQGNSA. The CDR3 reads CASSLGGRGAGAQYF. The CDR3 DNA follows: TGTGCCAGCAGCTTAGGGGGGCGGGGGGCCGGTGCGCAGTATTTT.

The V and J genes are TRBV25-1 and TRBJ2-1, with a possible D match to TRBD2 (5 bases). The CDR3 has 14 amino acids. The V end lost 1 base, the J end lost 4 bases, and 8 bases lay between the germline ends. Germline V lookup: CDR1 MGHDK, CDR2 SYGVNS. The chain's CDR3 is CASSEFGVYNEQFF. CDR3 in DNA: TGTGCCAGCAGTGAATTCGGGGTTTACAATGAGCAGTTCTTC.

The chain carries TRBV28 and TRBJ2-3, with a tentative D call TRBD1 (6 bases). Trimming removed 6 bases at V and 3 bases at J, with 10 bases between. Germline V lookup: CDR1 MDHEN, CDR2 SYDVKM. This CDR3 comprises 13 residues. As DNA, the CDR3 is TGTGCCAGCAGGGCCACAGGGACAGATACGCAGTATTTT. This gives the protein CASRATGTDTQYF.

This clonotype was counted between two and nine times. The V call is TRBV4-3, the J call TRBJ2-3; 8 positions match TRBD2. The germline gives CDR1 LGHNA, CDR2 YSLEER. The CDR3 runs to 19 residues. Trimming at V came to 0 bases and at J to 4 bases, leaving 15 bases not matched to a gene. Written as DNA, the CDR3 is TGCGCCAGCAGCCAAGATGTTGGACCGGGACTAGGTTCCGCAGATACGCAGTATTTT. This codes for CASSQDVGPGLGSADTQYF.

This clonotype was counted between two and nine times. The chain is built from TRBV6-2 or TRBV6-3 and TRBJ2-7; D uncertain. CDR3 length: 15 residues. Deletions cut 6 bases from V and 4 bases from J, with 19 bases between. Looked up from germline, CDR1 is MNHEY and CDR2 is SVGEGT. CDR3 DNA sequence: TGTGCCAGCAGCAACACCAGAAAGGCCCCGTACGAGCAGTACTTC. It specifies CASSNTRKAPYEQYF.

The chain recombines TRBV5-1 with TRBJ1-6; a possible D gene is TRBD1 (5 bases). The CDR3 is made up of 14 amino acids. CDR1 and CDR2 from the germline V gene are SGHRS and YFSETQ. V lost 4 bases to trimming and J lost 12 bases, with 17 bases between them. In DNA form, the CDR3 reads TGCGCCAGCAGCCCATGGGGCAGCGTCGGACCCCTCCACTTT. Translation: CASSPWGSVGPLHF. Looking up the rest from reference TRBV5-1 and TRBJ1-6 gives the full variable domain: KAGVTQTPRYLIKTRGQQVTLSCSPISGHRSVSWYQQTPGQGLQFLFEYFSETQRNKGNFPGRFSGRQFSNSRSEMNVSTLELGDSALYLCASSPWGSVGPLHFGNGTRLTVT.

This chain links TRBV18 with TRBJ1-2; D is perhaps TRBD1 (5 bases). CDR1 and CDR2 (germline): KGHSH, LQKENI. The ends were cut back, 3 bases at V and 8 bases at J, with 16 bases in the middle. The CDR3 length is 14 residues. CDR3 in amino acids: CASSPTGARAGYTF. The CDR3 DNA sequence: TGTGCCAGCTCACCTACTGGGGCGAGAGCCGGCTACACCTTC.

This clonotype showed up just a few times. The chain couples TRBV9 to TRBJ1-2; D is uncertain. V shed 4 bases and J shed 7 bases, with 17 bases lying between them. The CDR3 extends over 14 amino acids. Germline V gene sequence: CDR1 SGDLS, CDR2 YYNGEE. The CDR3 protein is CASSHRGGMGGYTF. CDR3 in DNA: TGTGCCAGCAGCCACCGAGGAGGGATGGGTGGCTACACCTTC.

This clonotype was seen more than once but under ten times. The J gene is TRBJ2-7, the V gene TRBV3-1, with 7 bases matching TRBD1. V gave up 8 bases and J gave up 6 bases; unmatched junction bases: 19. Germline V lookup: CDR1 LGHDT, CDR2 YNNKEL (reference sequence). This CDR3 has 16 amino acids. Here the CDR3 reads CASLKESQGSSGEQYF. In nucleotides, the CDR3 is TGTGCCAGCCTAAAGGAGTCACAGGGGAGTTCAGGCGAGCAGTACTTC.

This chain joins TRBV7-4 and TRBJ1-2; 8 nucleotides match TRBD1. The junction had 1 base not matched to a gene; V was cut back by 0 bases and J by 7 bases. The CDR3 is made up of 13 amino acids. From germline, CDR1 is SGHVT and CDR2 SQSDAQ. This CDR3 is CASSLADRAGYTF. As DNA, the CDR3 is TGTGCCAGCAGCTTAGCGGACAGGGCTGGCTACACCTTC.

The CDR3 nucleotides read TGTGCCAGCTCACCGGGAAACGTCCTGACTTTC. This sequence encodes CASSPGNVLTF. This sequence joins TRBV18 and TRBJ2-6; no definite D call. The V gene lost 3 bases and the J gene lost 10 bases, with 4 bases spanning the gap. Germline V gene data show CDR1 as KGHSH and CDR2 as LQKENI. The CDR3 length is 11 residues.

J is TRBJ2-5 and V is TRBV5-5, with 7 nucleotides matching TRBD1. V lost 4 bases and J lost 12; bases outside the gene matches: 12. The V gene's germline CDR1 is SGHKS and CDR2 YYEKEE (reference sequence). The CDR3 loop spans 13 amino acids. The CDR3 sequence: CASSPRTGPIEYF. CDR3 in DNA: TGTGCCAGCAGCCCTCGGACAGGCCCGATAGAGTACTTC.

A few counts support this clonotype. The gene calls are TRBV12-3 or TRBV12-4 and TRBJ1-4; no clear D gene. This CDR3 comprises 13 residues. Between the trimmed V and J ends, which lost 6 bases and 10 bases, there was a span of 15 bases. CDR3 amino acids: CASRGREGVKLFF. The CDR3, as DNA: TGTGCCAGCAGGGGGAGGGAAGGAGTAAAACTGTTTTTT.

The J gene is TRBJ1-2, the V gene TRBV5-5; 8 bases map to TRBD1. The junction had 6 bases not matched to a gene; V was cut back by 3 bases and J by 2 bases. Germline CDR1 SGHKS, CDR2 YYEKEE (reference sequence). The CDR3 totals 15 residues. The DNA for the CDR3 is TGTGCCAGCAGCTCACGACAGGGGAGGAACTATGGCTACACCTTC. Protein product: CASSSRQGRNYGYTF.

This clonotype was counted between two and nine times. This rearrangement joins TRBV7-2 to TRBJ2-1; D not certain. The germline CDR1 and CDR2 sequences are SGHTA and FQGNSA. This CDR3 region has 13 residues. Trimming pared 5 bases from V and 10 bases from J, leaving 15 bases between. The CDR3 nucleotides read TGTGCCAGCAGCGAAATGTTCGGCGACGAGCAGTTCTTC. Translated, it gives CASSEMFGDEQFF.

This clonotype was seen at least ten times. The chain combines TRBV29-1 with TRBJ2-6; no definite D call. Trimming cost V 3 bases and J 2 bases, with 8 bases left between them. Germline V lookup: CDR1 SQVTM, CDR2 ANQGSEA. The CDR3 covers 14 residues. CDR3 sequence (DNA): TGCAGCGTTGATGACCGGGCTGGGGCCAACGTCCTGACTTTC. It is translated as CSVDDRAGANVLTF.

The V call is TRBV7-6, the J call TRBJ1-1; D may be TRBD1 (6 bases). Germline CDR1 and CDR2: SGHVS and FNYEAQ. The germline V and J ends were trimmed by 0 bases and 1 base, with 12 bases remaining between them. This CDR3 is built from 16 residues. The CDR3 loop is CASSLAIGTKNTEAFF. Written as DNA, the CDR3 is TGTGCCAGCAGCTTAGCAATTGGGACAAAGAACACTGAAGCTTTCTTT.

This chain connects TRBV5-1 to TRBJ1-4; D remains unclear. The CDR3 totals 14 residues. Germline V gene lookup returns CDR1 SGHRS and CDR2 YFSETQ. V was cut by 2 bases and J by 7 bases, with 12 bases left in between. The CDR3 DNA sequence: TGCGCCAGCAGCTTTTCCGAGGGTGGTGAAAAACTGTTTTTT. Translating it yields CASSFSEGGEKLFF.

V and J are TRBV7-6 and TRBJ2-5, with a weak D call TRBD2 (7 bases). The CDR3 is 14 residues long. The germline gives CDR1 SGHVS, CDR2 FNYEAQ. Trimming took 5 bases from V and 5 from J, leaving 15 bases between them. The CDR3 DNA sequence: TGTGCCAGCAGCAAAGGGGGGGAGGAGGAGACCCAGTACTTC. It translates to CASSKGGEEETQYF.

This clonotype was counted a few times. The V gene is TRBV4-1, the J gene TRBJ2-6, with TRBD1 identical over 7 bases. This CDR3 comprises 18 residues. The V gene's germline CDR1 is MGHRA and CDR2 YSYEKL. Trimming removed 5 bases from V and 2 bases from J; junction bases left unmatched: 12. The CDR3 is CASSTHRQGRAGANVLTF. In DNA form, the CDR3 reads TGCGCCAGCAGCACCCATCGACAGGGTCGGGCTGGGGCCAACGTCCTGACTTTC.

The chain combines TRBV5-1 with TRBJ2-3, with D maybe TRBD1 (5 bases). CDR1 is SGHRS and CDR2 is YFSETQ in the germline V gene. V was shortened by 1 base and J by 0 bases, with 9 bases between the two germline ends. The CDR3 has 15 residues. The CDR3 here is CASSLRQRSTDTQYF. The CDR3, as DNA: TGCGCCAGCAGCTTGAGACAGCGAAGCACAGATACGCAGTATTTT.

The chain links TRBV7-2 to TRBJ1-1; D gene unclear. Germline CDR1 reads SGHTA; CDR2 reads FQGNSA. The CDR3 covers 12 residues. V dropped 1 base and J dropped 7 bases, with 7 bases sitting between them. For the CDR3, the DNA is TGTGCCAGCAGCTTAGTTCGGCTTGAAGCTTTCTTT. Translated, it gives CASSLVRLEAFF.

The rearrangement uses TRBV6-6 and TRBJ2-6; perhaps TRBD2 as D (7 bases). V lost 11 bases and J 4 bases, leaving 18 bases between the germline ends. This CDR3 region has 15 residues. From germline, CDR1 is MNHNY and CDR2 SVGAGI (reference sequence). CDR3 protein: CAGLGGGRGANVLTF. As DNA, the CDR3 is TGTGCCGGCTTGGGGGGGGGCCGAGGGGCCAACGTCCTGACTTTC.

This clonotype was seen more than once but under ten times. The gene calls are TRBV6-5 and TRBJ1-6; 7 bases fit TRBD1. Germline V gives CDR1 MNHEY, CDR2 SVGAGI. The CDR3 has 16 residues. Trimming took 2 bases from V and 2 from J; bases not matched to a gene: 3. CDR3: CASSYGTETYNSPLHF. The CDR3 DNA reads TGTGCCAGCAGTTACGGGACAGAAACCTATAATTCACCCCTCCACTTT.

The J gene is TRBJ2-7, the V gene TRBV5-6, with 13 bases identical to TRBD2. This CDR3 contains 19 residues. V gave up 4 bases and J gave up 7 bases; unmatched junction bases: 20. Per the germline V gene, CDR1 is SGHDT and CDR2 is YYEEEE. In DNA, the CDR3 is TGTGCCAGCAGCCCCGGGACTAGCGGGGACCGACGGAATTACAATGAGCAGTACTTC. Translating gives CASSPGTSGDRRNYNEQYF.